One and the same sample provided the 6 T cell receptor beta chains below, sequenced in a study of blood T cell repertoires in COVID-19. Sequencing was performed with immunoSEQ multiplex PCR; in TCRdb, only in-frame clones are kept and a portion is missing. Of 320,000 or so clones in the sample, approximately 88% were seen once. Sequenced material: PBMCs or T cells enriched from blood (not recorded which). These receptors were taken from a man in his fifties or sixties who had recovered from COVID-19.

This sequence joins TRBV7-3 and TRBJ2-3; TRBD1 might be the D (5 bases). With 5 bases removed from V and 1 base from J, the gap between germline ends came to 10 bases. Germline lookup yields CDR1 SGHTA and CDR2 FQGTGA. CDR3 length equals 14 residues. The CDR3 reads CASSAQTGTDTQYF. CDR3 coding DNA: TGTGCCAGCAGCGCCCAGACAGGCACAGATACGCAGTATTTT.

V and J are TRBV12-1 and TRBJ2-7; the table's D call, TRBD2, has no DNA check behind it. TRBV12-1 constitutes a pseudogene. CDR3 length: 15 residues. CDR3 region: CASPCQRESVHEQYF. The CDR3 DNA reads TGTGCCAGCCCCTGTCAGCGGGAGTCGGTCCACGAGCAGTACTTC.

The chain has TRBV3-1 (or the pseudogene TRBV3-2) and TRBJ2-3, with 9 bases aligning to TRBD2. Germline V gene sequence: CDR1 LGHDT, CDR2 YNNKEL (reference sequence). V dropped 2 bases and J dropped 1; count of bases not matched to a gene: 7. This CDR3 has 17 amino acids. The CDR3 bases are TGTGCCAGCAGCCAATTCCAGCGGGAGGCGGGCACAGATACGCAGTATTTT. This codes for CASSQFQREAGTDTQYF.

The chain recombines TRBV4-1 with TRBJ1-3; D remains unclear. V was pared by 3 bases and J by 0 bases, with 12 bases between. This CDR3 comprises 16 residues. Germline loops: CDR1 MGHRA, CDR2 YSYEKL. The CDR3 sequence: CASSQGGFSSGNTIYF. The CDR3 nucleotides are TGCGCCAGCAGCCAGGGAGGGTTCTCCTCTGGAAACACCATATATTTT.

V is TRBV28 and J is TRBJ1-5, with D hard to call. Germline V CDR1 and CDR2: MDHEN, SYDVKM. V shed 2 bases and J shed 0 bases, with 8 bases lying between them. The CDR3 has 15 residues. Here the CDR3 reads CASSLPKFSNQPQHF. The CDR3 nucleotides read TGTGCCAGCAGTTTACCCAAATTTAGCAATCAGCCCCAGCATTTT.

With respect to this clone: Other nucleotide sequences in the sample specify the same CDR3. The chain joins TRBV6-2 or TRBV6-3 to TRBJ1-5; 7 bases map to TRBD1. The V gene's germline CDR1 is MNHEY and CDR2 SVGEGT. This CDR3 comprises 14 residues. J was trimmed by 6 bases and V by 4 bases; bases with no gene match: 6. DNA for the CDR3: TGTGCCAGCAGTTTACAGGGGTTCGGTCAGCCCCAGCATTTT. As protein: CASSLQGFGQPQHF.